Listed below are T cell receptor beta chains from one sample, sequenced in a study of T cell responses to AZD1222 COVID-19 vaccine. Produced via immunoSEQ multiplex PCR; TCRdb's table is partial and in-frame only. This sample has some 180,000 clones, with roughly 91% found just once. This material consisted of peripheral blood, taken 28 days after the second dose of the MenACWY control vaccine. The receptor set was obtained from an adult who received the MenACWY meningococcal vaccine as a control. Each CDR3 is given with its conserved first and last residue.

J gene,V gene,CDR3 protein
TRBJ1-3,TRBV7-2,CASSALQGNTIYF
TRBJ2-7,TRBV12-3/TRBV12-4,CASKDRAYEQYF
TRBJ1-2,TRBV7-9,CASSPQTGPGYTF
TRBJ2-7,TRBV28,CASSLQGPYEQYF
TRBJ1-5,TRBV10-3,CAISGPDNQPQHF
TRBJ2-1,TRBV19,CASSINRGRNEQFF
TRBJ1-6,TRBV13,CASSRGQGSSPLHF
TRBJ1-1,TRBV6-4,CASSERGRRTEAFF
TRBJ2-3,TRBV5-1,CASSSGRGYTDTQYF
TRBJ1-2,TRBV6-2/TRBV6-3,CASSYYRESYGYTF
TRBJ1-2,TRBV6-2/TRBV6-3,CASSSQATNYGYTF
TRBJ1-1,TRBV10-2,CATQGQGTEAFF
TRBJ2-3,TRBV5-4,CASRRTGGLDTQYF
TRBJ1-2,TRBV2,CASTPGRPYGYTF
TRBJ1-5,TRBV5-6,CASSLNSNQPQHF
TRBJ1-1,TRBV5-1,CASSRGQGGTEAFF
TRBJ1-1,TRBV5-1,CASSLLGQGNTEAFF
TRBJ1-5,TRBV18,CASSPGGEETPQHF
TRBJ2-7,TRBV7-8,CASSSGRLAGEQYF
TRBJ1-1,TRBV3-1/TRBV3-2,CASSQRQGANTEAFF
TRBJ2-5,TRBV7-9,CASSFGDRPQETQYF
TRBJ2-3,TRBV4-2,CASSHPLGGGSTDTQYF
TRBJ1-6,TRBV5-6,CASSLFRVGSPLHF
TRBJ1-2,TRBV4-3,CASSQEIQGRVALF
TRBJ1-2,TRBV5-1,CASSTRDIGEQGYTF
TRBJ1-1,TRBV30,CAWNPRGGFYTEAFF
TRBJ2-2,TRBV6-1,CASSEAAGELFF